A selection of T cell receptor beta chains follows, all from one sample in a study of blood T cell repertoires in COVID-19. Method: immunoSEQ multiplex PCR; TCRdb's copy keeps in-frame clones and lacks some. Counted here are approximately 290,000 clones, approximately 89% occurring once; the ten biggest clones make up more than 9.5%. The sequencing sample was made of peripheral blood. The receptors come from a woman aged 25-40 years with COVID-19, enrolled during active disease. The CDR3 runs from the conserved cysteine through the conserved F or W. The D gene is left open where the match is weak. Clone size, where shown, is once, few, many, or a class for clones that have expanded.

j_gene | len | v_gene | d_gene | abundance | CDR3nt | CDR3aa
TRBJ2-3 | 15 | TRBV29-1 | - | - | TGCAGCGTTGAAGATTATAGGGGACTCACAGATACGCAGTATTTT | CSVEDYRGLTDTQYF
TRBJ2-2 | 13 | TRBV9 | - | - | TGTGCCAGCAGCGTAGCCGTTACCGGGGAGCTGTTTTTT | CASSVAVTGELFF
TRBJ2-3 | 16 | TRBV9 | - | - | TGTGCCAGCAGCGTAGGGCAGGGGTTAATCACAGATACGCAGTATTTT | CASSVGQGLITDTQYF
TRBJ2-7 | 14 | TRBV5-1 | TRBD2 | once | TGCGCCAGCAGCTTGGAGGGACTAGCTTACGAGCAGTACTTC | CASSLEGLAYEQYF
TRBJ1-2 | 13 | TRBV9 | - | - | TGTGCCAGCAGCAACACGGGAGTCTATGGCTACACCTTC | CASSNTGVYGYTF
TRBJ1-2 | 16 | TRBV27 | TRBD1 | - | TGTGCCAGCAGCAGACAGGGGGCGGCCCGCAACTATGGCTACACCTTC | CASSRQGAARNYGYTF
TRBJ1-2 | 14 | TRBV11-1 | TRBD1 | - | TGTGCCAGCAGCTTAACAGGGGTCGTCTATGGCTACACCTTC | CASSLTGVVYGYTF
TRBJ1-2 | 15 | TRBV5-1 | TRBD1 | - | TGCGCCAGCAGCTTGGACACACAGGGGGCAGATGGCTACACCTTC | CASSLDTQGADGYTF
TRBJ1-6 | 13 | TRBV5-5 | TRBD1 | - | TGTGCCAGCAGCTTGGGACAGGGGCGACCCCTCCACTTT | CASSLGQGRPLHF
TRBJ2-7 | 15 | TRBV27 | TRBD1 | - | TGTGCCAGCAGTTCCCTCGGGACAGGCTCCTACGAGCAGTACTTC | CASSSLGTGSYEQYF
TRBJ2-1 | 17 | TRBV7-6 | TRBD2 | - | TGTGCCAGCAGCTTTCTAGCGGGGGGGAGCTCCTACAATGAGCAGTTCTTC | CASSFLAGGSSYNEQFF
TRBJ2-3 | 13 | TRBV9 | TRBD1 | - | TGTGCCAGCAGCGCACAGGGGGCCTATACGCAGTATTTT | CASSAQGAYTQYF
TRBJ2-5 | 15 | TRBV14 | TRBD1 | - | TGTGCCAGCAGCCCATGGACAGGGGATAGGGAGACCCAGTACTTC | CASSPWTGDRETQYF
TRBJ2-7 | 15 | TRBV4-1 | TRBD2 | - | TGCGCCAGCAGCCCCAAGTATGGGGGGGATATCGAGCAGTACTTC | CASSPKYGGDIEQYF
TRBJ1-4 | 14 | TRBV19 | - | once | TGTGCCAGTAGTATGGGCCTGCGCGATGAAAAACTGTTTTTT | CASSMGLRDEKLFF
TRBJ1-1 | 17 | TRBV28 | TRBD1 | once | TGTGCCAGCAGTACCGGACAGGTGGGGTGGGGGGACACTGAAGCTTTCTTT | CASSTGQVGWGDTEAFF
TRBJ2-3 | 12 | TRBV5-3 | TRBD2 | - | TGTGCCGCGGGGGGGCCCGCAGATACGCAGTATTTT | CAAGGPADTQYF
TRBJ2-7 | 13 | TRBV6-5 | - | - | TGTGCCAGCAGGCCGGTGAGCCTTTACGAGCAGTACTTC | CASRPVSLYEQYF
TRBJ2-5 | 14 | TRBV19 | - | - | TGTGCCAGTAGTATACGGTCTAGCCCCGGGACCCAGTACTTC | CASSIRSSPGTQYF
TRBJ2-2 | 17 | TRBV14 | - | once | TGTGCCAGCAGCCAAGTTGATAGTGGAGGCTTCGCCGGGGAGCTGTTTTTT | CASSQVDSGGFAGELFF
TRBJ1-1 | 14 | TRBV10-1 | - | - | TGCGCCAGCAGCCTACGAGGGGGGGCTGCTGAAGCTTTCTTT | CASSLRGGAAEAFF
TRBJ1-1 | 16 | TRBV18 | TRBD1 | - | TGTGCCAGCTCACCACCGAGTACAGGGGGGAACACTGAAGCTTTCTTT | CASSPPSTGGNTEAFF
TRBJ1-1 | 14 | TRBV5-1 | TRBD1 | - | TGCGCCAGCAGCTCCGGGGACAGTAACTTTGAAGCTTTCTTT | CASSSGDSNFEAFF
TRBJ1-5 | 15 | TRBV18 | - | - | TGTGCCAGCTCACCGGGGCAGGGGATGGGTCAGCCCCAGCATTTT | CASSPGQGMGQPQHF
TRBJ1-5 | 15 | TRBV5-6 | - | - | TGTGCCAGCAGCTTGCGGCCAGGTTCCAGTCAGCCCCAGCATTTT | CASSLRPGSSQPQHF
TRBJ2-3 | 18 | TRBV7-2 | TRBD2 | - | TGTGCCAGCACCCCTATCGTGCGCGGGGGAGGTGGCACAGATACGCAGTATTTT | CASTPIVRGGGGTDTQYF
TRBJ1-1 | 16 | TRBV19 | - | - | TGTGCCAGTAGTATCGCTGCAGGGTCTAGGAACACTGAAGCTTTCTTT | CASSIAAGSRNTEAFF
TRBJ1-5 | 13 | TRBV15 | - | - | TGTGCCACCAGCATAGTAGGGGTTCAGCCCCAGCATTTT | CATSIVGVQPQHF
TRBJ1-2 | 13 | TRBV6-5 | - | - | TGTGCCAGCAGCAAAGACAGGAACTATGGCTACACCTTC | CASSKDRNYGYTF
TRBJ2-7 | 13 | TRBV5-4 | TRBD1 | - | TGTGCCAGCAATGGACAGGGACTCTACGAGCAGTACTTC | CASNGQGLYEQYF
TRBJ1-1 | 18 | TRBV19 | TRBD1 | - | TGTGCCAGTAGTATCGGCTCCGACAGGGTAGGGGCGAACACTGAAGCTTTCTTT | CASSIGSDRVGANTEAFF
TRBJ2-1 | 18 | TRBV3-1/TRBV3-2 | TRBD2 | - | TGTGCCAGCAGTGACGGGACTAGCGGGGGGGCCCGGTACAATGAGCAGTTCTTC | CASSDGTSGGARYNEQFF
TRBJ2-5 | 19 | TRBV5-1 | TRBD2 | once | TGCGCCAGCAGCCCTACGGGTGATCAGCGGGGGGGCATCCGTGAGACCCAGTACTTC | CASSPTGDQRGGIRETQYF
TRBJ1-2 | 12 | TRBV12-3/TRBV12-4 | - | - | TGTGCCAGCAGCCCCGACAGCTATGGCTACACCTTC | CASSPDSYGYTF
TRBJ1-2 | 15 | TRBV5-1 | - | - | TGCGCCAGCAGCCTACGTCCGGGACAAATCTATGGCTACACCTTC | CASSLRPGQIYGYTF
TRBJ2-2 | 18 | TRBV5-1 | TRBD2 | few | TGCGCCAGTCAACCGATCGGTCTAGCGGGGATGAACACCGGGGAGCTGTTTTTT | CASQPIGLAGMNTGELFF
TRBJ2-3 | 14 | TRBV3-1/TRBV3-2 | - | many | TGTGCCAGCAGTAACAGAGGAGGGACAGATACGCAGTATTTT | CASSNRGGTDTQYF
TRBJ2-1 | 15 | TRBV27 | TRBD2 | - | TGTGCCAGCAGTTTTTTGACTAGCGGGGGTAATGAGCAGTTCTTC | CASSFLTSGGNEQFF
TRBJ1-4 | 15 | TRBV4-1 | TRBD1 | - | TGCGCCAGCAGCCCAGGACAGGGGGGTAATGAAAAACTGTTTTTT | CASSPGQGGNEKLFF
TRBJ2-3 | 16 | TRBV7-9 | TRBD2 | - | TGTGCCAGCAGCAAGACTAGCGGGGGGAGGACAGATACGCAGTATTTT | CASSKTSGGRTDTQYF
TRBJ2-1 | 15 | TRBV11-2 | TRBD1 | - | TGTGCCAGCAGCTTAGTCGGGACAGGGATTTATGAGCAGTTCTTC | CASSLVGTGIYEQFF
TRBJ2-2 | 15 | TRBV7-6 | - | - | TGTGCCAGCAGCTCACTCCTTCCGAACACCGGGGAGCTGTTTTTT | CASSSLLPNTGELFF
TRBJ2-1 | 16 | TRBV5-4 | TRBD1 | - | TGTGCCAGCAGCGGACCGACAGGGGGAACCTACAATGAGCAGTTCTTC | CASSGPTGGTYNEQFF
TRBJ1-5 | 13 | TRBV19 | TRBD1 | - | TGTGCCAGTAATTCAGGGGGCGCACAGCCCCAGCATTTT | CASNSGGAQPQHF
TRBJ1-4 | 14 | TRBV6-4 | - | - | TGTGCCAGCAGTGACTACGGAGGAAATGAAAAACTGTTTTTT | CASSDYGGNEKLFF
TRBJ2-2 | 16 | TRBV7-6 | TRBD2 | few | TGTGCCAGCAGCTATGTCTCGGGGGAGGGGACCGGGGAGCTGTTTTTT | CASSYVSGEGTGELFF
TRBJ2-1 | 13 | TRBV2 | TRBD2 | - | TGTGCCAGACGGGGGGGCGACTACAATGAGCAGTTCTTC | CARRGGDYNEQFF
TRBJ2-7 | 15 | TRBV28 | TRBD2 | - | TGTGCCAGCGGCCCCGCTACTAGCGGATTCTACGAGCAGTACTTC | CASGPATSGFYEQYF
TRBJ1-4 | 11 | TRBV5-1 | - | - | TGCGCCAGCAGCTTGGGGGAGAAACTGTTTTTT | CASSLGEKLFF
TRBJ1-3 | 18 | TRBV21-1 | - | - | TGTGCCAGCAACGGGGGAGGTGGTTCTCGGTCCTCTGGAAACACCATATATTTT | CASNGGGGSRSSGNTIYF
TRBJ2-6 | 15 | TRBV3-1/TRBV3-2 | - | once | TGTGCCAGCAGCCCGTTGAGGTCCGGGGCCAACGTCCTGACTTTC | CASSPLRSGANVLTF
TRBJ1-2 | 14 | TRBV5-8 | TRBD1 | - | TGTGCCAGCAGCCGGGGACAGGGGAAGTACGGCTACACCTTC | CASSRGQGKYGYTF